The 20 T cell receptor beta chains below come from one sample, sequenced in a study of T-cell reconstitution after alpha-beta-depleted transplantation in children. The library targeted TCRbeta and was prepared with unique molecular identifiers. MiXCR was run by TCRdb on the PCR reads, yielding one entry per CDR3 protein. The sample shows about 580,000 distinct CDR3 sequences, about 21% of them seen only once. The sequences come from PBMCs, mostly from graft donor cells, collected 360 days after TCRalphabeta/CD19-depleted stem cell transplant. These receptors were obtained from a boy younger than two who had a stem cell transplant for acute myeloid leukemia, so the T cells may come from the graft donor.

The chain links TRBV12-3 or TRBV12-4 to TRBJ2-5; D is perhaps TRBD2 (5 bases). CDR3 length: 12 residues. The V end lost 0 bases, the J end lost 11 bases, and 10 bases lay between the germline ends. The DNA of the CDR3 is TGTGCCAGCAGTTTAGCGCGGGCCGCTCAGTACTTC. It specifies CASSLARAAQYF.

This clonotype was seen many times. The V and J genes are TRBV12-3 or TRBV12-4 and TRBJ1-2; D not certain. V was shortened by 4 bases and J by 4 bases, with 4 bases between the two germline ends. The CDR3 runs to 11 residues. CDR3 residues: CASSSSYGYTF. CDR3 DNA sequence: TGTGCCAGCAGTTCTAGCTATGGCTACACCTTC.

There are many counts of this clonotype. The gene calls are TRBV5-1 and TRBJ2-5; possibly TRBD1 for D (6 bases). Germline V CDR1 and CDR2: SGHRS, YFSETQ. The CDR3 spans 13 residues. Trimming cost V 4 bases and J 5 bases, with 12 bases left between them. The CDR3 bases are TGCGCCAGCAGCATACAGGGTATGGAGACCCAGTACTTC. Residues: CASSIQGMETQYF.

The chain links TRBV2 to TRBJ2-1; perhaps D is TRBD1 or TRBD2 (6 bases each). There are 14 residues in the CDR3. V lost 4 bases, J lost 5 bases, and 12 bases lay in between. Germline CDR1 and CDR2: SNHLY and FYNNEI. The CDR3 sequence: CASSVPGADNEQFF. For the CDR3, the DNA is TGTGCCAGCAGTGTCCCGGGGGCAGACAATGAGCAGTTCTTC. Looking up the rest from reference TRBV2 and TRBJ2-1 gives the full variable domain: EPEVTQTPSHQVTQMGQEVILRCVPISNHLYFYWYRQILGQKVEFLVSFYNNEISEKSEIFDDQFSVERPDGSNFTLKIRSTKLEDSAMYFCASSVPGADNEQFFGPGTRLTVL.

In its sample, this clonotype was seen many times. The chain uses TRBV3-1 and TRBJ2-5; 10 positions agree with TRBD2. The germline gives CDR1 LGHDT, CDR2 YNNKEL (reference sequence). The CDR3 length is 15 residues. Unmatched junction bases numbered 7, after V lost 4 bases and J lost 5 bases. The CDR3 nucleotides are TGTGCCAGCAGCCTAAGGACTAGCGGTGGGGAGACCCAGTACTTC. It is translated as CASSLRTSGGETQYF.

J is TRBJ2-7 and V is TRBV10-3, with no clear D. The CDR3 has 10 residues. Germline V CDR1 and CDR2: ENHRY, SYGVKD. Trimming removed 8 bases at V and 1 base at J, with 3 bases between. CDR3 coding DNA: TGTGCCATCGGTTCCTACGAGCAGTACTTC. Residues: CAIGSYEQYF.

The chain carries TRBV20-1 and TRBJ2-7; TRBD1 agrees at 7 bases. The CDR3 consists of 14 residues. The germline gives CDR1 DFQATT, CDR2 SNEGSKA (reference sequence). The ends lost 6 bases at V and 0 bases at J; junction bases unmatched: 8. In DNA, the CDR3 is TGCAGTGCGGTTGACAGGGCCTTCTCCTACGAGCAGTACTTC. Amino acid sequence: CSAVDRAFSYEQYF.

This CDR3 reads CSARAPGGPYMETQYF. CDR3 bases: TGCAGTGCTAGAGCTCCGGGGGGGCCGTATATGGAGACCCAGTACTTC. This chain links TRBV20-1 with TRBJ2-5; 8 bases line up with TRBD2. Germline V gene data show CDR1 as DFQATT and CDR2 as SNEGSKA (reference sequence). V shed 1 base and J 5 bases; nucleotides not matched to a gene: 12. This CDR3 region has 16 residues.

This sequence joins TRBV12-3 or TRBV12-4 and TRBJ1-5; TRBD1 aligns across 9 bases. CDR3 length equals 14 residues. Unmatched junction bases numbered 7, after V lost 4 bases and J lost 9 bases. CDR3 sequence reads: CASSSPGQGVPQHF. Here the CDR3 DNA reads TGTGCCAGCAGTTCACCGGGACAGGGCGTGCCCCAGCATTTT.

This clonotype was seen a handful of times. The rearrangement links TRBV9 to TRBJ2-7; TRBD1 aligns across 8 bases. The CDR3 is 13 residues long. V lost 7 bases to trimming and J lost 5 bases; unmatched junction nucleotides: 8. Germline values: CDR1 SGDLS, CDR2 YYNGEE. The CDR3 sequence is CASAGTGFDEQYF. DNA of the CDR3: TGTGCCAGCGCGGGGACAGGTTTTGACGAGCAGTACTTC.

In its sample, this clonotype was seen a few times. The rearrangement uses TRBV7-2 and TRBJ2-7; D gene uncertain. This CDR3 region has 14 residues. V was shortened by 5 bases and J by 1 base, with 12 bases between the two germline ends. Germline CDR1 SGHTA, CDR2 FQGNSA. The CDR3 DNA reads as TGTGCCAGCAGCCCCAGACGGGCATCCTACGAGCAGTACTTC. This codes for CASSPRRASYEQYF.

The chain couples TRBV4-3 to TRBJ2-7; 10 nucleotides agree with TRBD2. V lost 0 bases, J lost 0 bases, and 14 bases stayed unmatched. Germline V CDR1 and CDR2: LGHNA, YSLEER. The CDR3 covers 20 residues. The CDR3 loop reads CASSQDLFVGERGGSYEQYF. In DNA, the CDR3 is TGCGCCAGCAGCCAAGATTTGTTCGTCGGGGAGCGGGGGGGCTCCTACGAGCAGTACTTC.

J is TRBJ1-3 and V is TRBV5-1; a weak D match, TRBD1 (6 bases). This CDR3 has 15 residues. The V and J ends lost 4 bases and 3 bases respectively, with 14 bases between them. CDR1 is SGHRS and CDR2 is YFSETQ in the germline V gene. This chain's CDR3 is CASSNSGGNGNTIYF. The CDR3 DNA reads TGCGCCAGCAGCAACAGCGGGGGCAATGGAAACACCATATATTTT.

This clonotype was counted only a few times. The V and J genes are TRBV9 and TRBJ2-2; 7 bases align to TRBD2. This CDR3 has 17 residues. After removal of 1 base from V and 0 bases from J, the junction contained 6 bases not matched to a gene. Germline CDR1 reads SGDLS; CDR2 reads YYNGEE. Written as DNA, the CDR3 is TGTGCCAGCAGCGTACCCTCTAGCGGAGCGAACACCGGGGAGCTGTTTTTT. Protein product: CASSVPSSGANTGELFF.

The chain joins TRBV7-2 to TRBJ1-3; TRBD1 might be the D (5 bases). Trimming took off 1 base at V and 0 bases at J, with 10 bases between the two ends. The CDR3 has 16 amino acids. Per the germline V gene, CDR1 is SGHTA and CDR2 is FQGNSA. Here the CDR3 DNA reads TGTGCCAGCAGCTTAGTCGGACATCTCTCTGGAAACACCATATATTTT. Its translation: CASSLVGHLSGNTIYF.

The chain couples TRBV20-1 to TRBJ1-2; D is undetermined. Trimming removed 3 bases at V and 1 base at J, with 6 bases between. Looked up from germline, CDR1 is DFQATT and CDR2 is SNEGSKA (reference sequence). This CDR3 region has 12 residues. CDR3: CSASTSNYGYTF. The CDR3 DNA sequence: TGCAGTGCTAGTACTAGTAACTATGGCTACACCTTC.

In this sample, this clonotype turned up a few times. V usage is TRBV28 and J usage is TRBJ2-1; D is possibly TRBD2 (7 bases). The CDR3 is 17 residues long. The V gene lost 0 bases and the J gene lost 8 bases, with 20 bases spanning the gap. Germline V gene data show CDR1 as MDHEN and CDR2 as SYDVKM. The CDR3 DNA sequence: TGTGCCAGCAGTTTATGGGGTGGGGGGGCCATAATAGATGAGCAGTTCTTC. As protein: CASSLWGGGAIIDEQFF.

The chain carries TRBV7-2 and TRBJ2-5, with 10 bases identical to TRBD1. The V segment lost 5 bases and the J segment 5 bases; nucleotides outside the gene matches: 8. Germline V lookup: CDR1 SGHTA, CDR2 FQGNSA. The CDR3 is 15 residues long. The CDR3 DNA follows: TGTGCCAGCAGCAAGGACAGGGGGAGGGGGGAGACCCAGTACTTC. This translates into CASSKDRGRGETQYF.

V is TRBV27 and J is TRBJ2-7, with no clear D. The CDR3 extends over 15 amino acids. Trimming removed 6 bases at V and 1 base at J, with 16 bases between. Germline lookup yields CDR1 MNHEY and CDR2 SMNVEV (reference sequence). The CDR3 sequence: CASSPLGSGSYEQYF. The CDR3, as DNA: TGTGCCAGCAGCCCTTTGGGCAGTGGTTCCTACGAGCAGTACTTC.

V is TRBV4-1 and J is TRBJ1-1; no clear D. Germline values: CDR1 MGHRA, CDR2 YSYEKL. Trimming cost V 4 bases and J 0 bases, with 6 bases left between them. The length of the CDR3 is 13 residues. CDR3 coding DNA: TGCGCCAGCAGCCTGAAAATGAACACTGAAGCTTTCTTT. Translation: CASSLKMNTEAFF.